The TCR beta chain described here comes from a study of technical replicates of blood from a few donors. Unmatched junction bases numbered 4, after V lost 3 bases and J lost 3 bases. The germline V gene has CDR1 SEHNR and CDR2 FQNEAQ (reference sequence). This CDR3 is 14 amino acids long. Profiling relied on immunoSEQ multiplex PCR, and the TCRdb table lists in-frame clones only, not all of them. The data contain approximately 73,000 clones, 92% of them singletons. This clonotype was sampled from a human donor in good health. The sample comprised T cells isolated from PBMCs. The V and J genes are TRBV7-9 and TRBJ1-1; 7 bases line up with TRBD1. CDR3 region: CASSLNTGDTEAFF. The CDR3 DNA is TGTGCCAGCAGCTTGAACACAGGGGACACTGAAGCTTTCTTT.